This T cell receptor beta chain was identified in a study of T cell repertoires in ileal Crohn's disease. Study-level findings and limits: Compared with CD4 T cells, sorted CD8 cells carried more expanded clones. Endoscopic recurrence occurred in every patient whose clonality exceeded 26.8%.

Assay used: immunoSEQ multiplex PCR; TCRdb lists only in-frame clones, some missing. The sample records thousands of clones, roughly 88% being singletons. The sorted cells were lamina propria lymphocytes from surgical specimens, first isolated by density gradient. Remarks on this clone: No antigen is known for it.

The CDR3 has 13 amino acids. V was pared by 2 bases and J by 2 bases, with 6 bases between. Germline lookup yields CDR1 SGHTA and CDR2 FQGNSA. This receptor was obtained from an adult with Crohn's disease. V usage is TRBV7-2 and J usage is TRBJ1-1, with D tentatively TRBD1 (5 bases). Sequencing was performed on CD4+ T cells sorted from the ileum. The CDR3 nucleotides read TGTGCCAGCAGCTTACAGGGAAACACTGAAGCTTTCTTT. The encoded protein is CASSLQGNTEAFF. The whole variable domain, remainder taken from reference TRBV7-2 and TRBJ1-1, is GAGVSQSPSNKVTEKGKDVELRCDPISGHTALYWYRQSLGQGLEFLIYFQGNSAPDKSGLPSDRFSAERTGGSVSTLTIQRTQQEDSAVYLCASSLQGNTEAFFGQGTRLTVV.